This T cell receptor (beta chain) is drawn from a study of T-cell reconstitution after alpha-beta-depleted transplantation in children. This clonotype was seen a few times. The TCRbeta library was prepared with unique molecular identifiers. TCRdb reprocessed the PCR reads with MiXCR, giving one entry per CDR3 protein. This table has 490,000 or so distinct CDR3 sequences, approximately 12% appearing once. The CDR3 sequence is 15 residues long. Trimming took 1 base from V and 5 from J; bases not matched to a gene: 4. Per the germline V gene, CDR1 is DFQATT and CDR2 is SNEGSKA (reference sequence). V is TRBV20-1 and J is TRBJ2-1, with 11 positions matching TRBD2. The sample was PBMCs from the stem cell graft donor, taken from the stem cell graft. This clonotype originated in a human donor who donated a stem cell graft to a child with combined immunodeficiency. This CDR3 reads CSARAVAGGDNEQFF. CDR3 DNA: TGCAGTGCTAGAGCCGTAGCGGGAGGGGACAATGAGCAGTTCTTC.